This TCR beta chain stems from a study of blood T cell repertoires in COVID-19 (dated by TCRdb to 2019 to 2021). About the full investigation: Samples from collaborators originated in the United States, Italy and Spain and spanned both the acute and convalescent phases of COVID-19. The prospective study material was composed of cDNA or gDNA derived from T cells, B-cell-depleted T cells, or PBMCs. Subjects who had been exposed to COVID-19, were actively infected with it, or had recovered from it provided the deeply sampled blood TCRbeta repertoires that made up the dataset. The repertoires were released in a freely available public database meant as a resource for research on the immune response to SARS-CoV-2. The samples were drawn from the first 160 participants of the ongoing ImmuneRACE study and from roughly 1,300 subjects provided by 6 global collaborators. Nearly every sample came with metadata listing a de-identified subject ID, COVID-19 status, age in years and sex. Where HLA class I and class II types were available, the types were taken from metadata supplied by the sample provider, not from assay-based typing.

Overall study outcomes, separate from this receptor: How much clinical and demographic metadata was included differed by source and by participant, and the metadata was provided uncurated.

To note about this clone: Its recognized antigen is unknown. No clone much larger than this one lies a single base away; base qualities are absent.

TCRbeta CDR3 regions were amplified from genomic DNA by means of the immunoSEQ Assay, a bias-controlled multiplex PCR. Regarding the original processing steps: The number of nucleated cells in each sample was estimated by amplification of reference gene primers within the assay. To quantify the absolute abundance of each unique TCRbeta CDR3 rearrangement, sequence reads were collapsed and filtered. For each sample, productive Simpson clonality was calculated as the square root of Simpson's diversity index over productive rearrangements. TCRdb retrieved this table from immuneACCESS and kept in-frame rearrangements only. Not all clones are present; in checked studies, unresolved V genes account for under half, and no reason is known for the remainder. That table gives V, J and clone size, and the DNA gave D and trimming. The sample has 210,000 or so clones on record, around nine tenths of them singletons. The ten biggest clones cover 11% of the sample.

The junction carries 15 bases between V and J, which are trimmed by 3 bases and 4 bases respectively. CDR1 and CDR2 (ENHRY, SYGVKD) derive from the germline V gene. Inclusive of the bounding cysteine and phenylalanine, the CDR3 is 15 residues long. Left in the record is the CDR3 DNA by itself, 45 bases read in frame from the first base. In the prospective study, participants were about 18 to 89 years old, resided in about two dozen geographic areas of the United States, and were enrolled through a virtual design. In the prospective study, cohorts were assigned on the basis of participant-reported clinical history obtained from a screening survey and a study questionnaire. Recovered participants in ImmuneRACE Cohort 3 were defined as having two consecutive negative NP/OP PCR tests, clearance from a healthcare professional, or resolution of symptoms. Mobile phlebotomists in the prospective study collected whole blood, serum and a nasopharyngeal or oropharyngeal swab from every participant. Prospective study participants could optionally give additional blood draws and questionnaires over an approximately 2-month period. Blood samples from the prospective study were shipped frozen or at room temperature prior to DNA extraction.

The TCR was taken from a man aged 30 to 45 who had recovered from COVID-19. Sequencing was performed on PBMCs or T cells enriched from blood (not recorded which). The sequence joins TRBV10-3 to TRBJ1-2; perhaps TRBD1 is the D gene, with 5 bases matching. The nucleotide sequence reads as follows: TGTGCCATCAGTGACGCGACAGCGACCCCCTATGGCTACACCTTC. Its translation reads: CAISDATATPYGYTF.